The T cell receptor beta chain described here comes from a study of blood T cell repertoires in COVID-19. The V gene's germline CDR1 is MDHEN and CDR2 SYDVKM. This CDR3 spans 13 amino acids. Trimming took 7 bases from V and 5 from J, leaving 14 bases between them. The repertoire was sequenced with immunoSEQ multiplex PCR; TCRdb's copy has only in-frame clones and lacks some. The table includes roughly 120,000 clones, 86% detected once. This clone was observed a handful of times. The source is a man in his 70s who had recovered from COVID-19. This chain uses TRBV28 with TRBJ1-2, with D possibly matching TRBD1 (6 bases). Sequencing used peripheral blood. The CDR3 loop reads CASKGHYLYGYTF. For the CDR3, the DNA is TGTGCCAGCAAGGGACATTACTTATATGGCTACACCTTC.